This T cell receptor (beta chain) was observed in a study of blood T cell repertoires in COVID-19. For the study at large: Sample material is recorded as cDNA or gDNA derived from T cells, B-cell-depleted T cells, or PBMCs.

Measured with immunoSEQ multiplex PCR; TCRdb has only the in-frame clones, and not every one. The sample lists 300,000 or so clones; over 75% were seen once. Germline loops: CDR1 GTSNPN, CDR2 SVGIG (reference sequence). V lost 5 bases and J 3 bases, leaving 10 bases between the germline ends. The CDR3 loop spans 13 amino acids. V is TRBV30 and J is TRBJ2-2; no reliable D call. The material sequenced was peripheral blood. The receptor's source is a man aged 50 to 60 with active or convalescent COVID-19. The CDR3 nucleotides read TGTGCCTGGGCCCCTTCGGACACCGGGGAGCTGTTTTTT. Encoded protein: CAWAPSDTGELFF.